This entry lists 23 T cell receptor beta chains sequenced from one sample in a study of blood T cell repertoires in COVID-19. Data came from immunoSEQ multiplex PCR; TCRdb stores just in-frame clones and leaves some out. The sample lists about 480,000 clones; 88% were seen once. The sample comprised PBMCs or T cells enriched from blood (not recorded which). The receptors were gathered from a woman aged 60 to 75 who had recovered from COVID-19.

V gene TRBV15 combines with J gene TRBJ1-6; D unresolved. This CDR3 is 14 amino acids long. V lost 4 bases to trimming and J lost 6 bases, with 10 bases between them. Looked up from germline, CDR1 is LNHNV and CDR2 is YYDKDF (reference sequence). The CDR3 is CATSTSVFNSPLHF. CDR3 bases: TGTGCCACCAGCACGTCTGTGTTTAATTCACCCCTCCACTTT.

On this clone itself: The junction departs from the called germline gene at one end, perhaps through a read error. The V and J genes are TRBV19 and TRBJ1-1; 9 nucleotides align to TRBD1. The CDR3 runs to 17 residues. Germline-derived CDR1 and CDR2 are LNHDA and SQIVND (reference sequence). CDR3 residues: CASSTRGQGTLKTEAFF. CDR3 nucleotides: TGTGCCAGTAGTACGCGAGGACAGGGGACGTTGAAGACTGAAGCTTTCTTT.

The CDR3 DNA follows: TGTGCCAGCAGCCAAATCCAGGGGGGTGAAAAACTGTTTTTT. Its translation: CASSQIQGGEKLFF. This sequence joins TRBV3-1 (or the pseudogene TRBV3-2) and TRBJ1-4; TRBD1 aligns across 7 bases. Looked up from germline, CDR1 is LGHDT and CDR2 is YNNKEL (reference sequence). The CDR3 length is 14 residues. The V and J ends lost 2 bases and 7 bases, in that order; junction bases with no gene match: 4.

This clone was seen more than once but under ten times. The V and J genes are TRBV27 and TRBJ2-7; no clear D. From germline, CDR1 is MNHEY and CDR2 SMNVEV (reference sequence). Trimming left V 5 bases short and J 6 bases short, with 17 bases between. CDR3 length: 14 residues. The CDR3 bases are TGTGCCAGCAGTCCCCCCAGTGGAGTCGGCGAGCAGTACTTC. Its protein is CASSPPSGVGEQYF.

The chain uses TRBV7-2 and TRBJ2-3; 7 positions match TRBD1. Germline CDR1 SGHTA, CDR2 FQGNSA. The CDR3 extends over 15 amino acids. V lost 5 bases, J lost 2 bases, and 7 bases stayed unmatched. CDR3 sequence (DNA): TGTGCCAGCAGCCCGCAGGGGGTACCCACAGATACGCAGTATTTT. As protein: CASSPQGVPTDTQYF.

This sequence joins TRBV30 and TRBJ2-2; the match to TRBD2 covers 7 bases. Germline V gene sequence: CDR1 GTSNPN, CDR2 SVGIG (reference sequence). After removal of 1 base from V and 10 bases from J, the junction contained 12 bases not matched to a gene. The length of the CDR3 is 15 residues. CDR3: CAWSAKDAGGEELFF. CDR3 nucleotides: TGTGCCTGGAGTGCAAAGGACGCTGGGGGGGAGGAGCTGTTTTTT.

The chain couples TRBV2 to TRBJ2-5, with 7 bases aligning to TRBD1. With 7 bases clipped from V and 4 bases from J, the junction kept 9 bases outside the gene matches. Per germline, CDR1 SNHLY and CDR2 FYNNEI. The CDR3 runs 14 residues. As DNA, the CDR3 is TGTGCCAGCACTAAACAGGGGATAGGAGAGACCCAGTACTTC. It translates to CASTKQGIGETQYF. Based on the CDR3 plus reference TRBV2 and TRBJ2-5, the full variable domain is EPEVTQTPSHQVTQMGQEVILRCVPISNHLYFYWYRQILGQKVEFLVSFYNNEISEKSEIFDDQFSVERPDGSNFTLKIRSTKLEDSAMYFCASTKQGIGETQYFGPGTRLLVL.

The CDR3 here is CATSGGLGASGGAETQYF. CDR3 in DNA: TGTGCCACCAGTGGAGGGTTAGGCGCTAGCGGGGGGGCTGAGACCCAGTACTTC. This chain uses TRBV24-1 with TRBJ2-5; TRBD2 matches 12 bases. The CDR3 runs to 18 residues. V was clipped by 5 bases and J by 5 bases; unmatched bases: 14. Germline V CDR1 and CDR2: KGHDR, SFDVKD.

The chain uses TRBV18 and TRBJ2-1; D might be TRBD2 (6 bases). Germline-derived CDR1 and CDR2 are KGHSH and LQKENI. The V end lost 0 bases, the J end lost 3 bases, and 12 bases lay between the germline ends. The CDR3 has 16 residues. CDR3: CASSPPGSYFYNEQFF. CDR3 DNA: TGTGCCAGCTCACCACCCGGGAGTTATTTCTACAATGAGCAGTTCTTC.

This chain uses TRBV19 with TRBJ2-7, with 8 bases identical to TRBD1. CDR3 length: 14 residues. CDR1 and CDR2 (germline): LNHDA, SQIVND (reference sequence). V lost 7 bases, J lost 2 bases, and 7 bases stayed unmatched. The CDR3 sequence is CASTAGTGTYEQYF. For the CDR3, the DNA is TGTGCCAGTACCGCCGGGACAGGAACCTACGAGCAGTACTTC.

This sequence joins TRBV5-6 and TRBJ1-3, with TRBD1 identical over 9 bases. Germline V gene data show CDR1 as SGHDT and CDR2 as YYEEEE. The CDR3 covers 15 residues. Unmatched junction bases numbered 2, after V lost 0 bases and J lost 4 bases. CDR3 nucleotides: TGTGCCAGCAGCTTGGAGGGGACAGGGGGAAACACCATATATTTT. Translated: CASSLEGTGGNTIYF.

The CDR3 loop reads CASSPLGGQLQETQYF. The DNA of the CDR3 is TGTGCCAGCTCACCACTCGGAGGCCAATTACAAGAGACCCAGTACTTC. V gene TRBV18 combines with J gene TRBJ2-5; TRBD2 is a possible D gene (5 bases). The germline CDR1 and CDR2 sequences are KGHSH and LQKENI. CDR3 length: 16 amino acids. Trimming stripped 1 base from V and 2 bases from J, with 14 bases between. Full variable domain (rest looked up from reference TRBV18 and TRBJ2-5): NAGVMQNPRHLVRRRGQEARLRCSPMKGHSHVYWYRQLPEEGLKFMVYLQKENIIDESGMPKERFSAEFPKEGPSILRIQQVVRGDSAAYFCASSPLGGQLQETQYFGPGTRLLVL.

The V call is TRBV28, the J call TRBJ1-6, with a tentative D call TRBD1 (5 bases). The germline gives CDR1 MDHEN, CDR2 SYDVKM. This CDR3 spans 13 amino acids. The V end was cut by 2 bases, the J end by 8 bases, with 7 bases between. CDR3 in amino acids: CASSLDRYSPLHF. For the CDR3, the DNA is TGTGCCAGCAGTTTAGACAGATATTCACCCCTCCACTTT.

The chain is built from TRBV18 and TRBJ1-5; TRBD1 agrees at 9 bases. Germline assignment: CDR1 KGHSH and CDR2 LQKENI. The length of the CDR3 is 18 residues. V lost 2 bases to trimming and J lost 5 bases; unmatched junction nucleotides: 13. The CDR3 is CASSPEISGTGMHQPQHF. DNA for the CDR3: TGTGCCAGCTCACCAGAGATCTCCGGGACAGGGATGCATCAGCCCCAGCATTTT.

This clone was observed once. In DNA, the CDR3 is TGTGCCAGCAGCCAGCGACTAGCGGGTACAGATACGCAGTATTTT. Its translation is CASSQRLAGTDTQYF. The chain uses TRBV3-1 (or the pseudogene TRBV3-2) and TRBJ2-3, with 10 bases matching TRBD2. CDR3 length: 15 residues. CDR1 LGHDT and CDR2 YNNKEL come from the germline V gene (reference sequence). Trimming removed 3 bases from V and 3 bases from J; junction bases left unmatched: 3.

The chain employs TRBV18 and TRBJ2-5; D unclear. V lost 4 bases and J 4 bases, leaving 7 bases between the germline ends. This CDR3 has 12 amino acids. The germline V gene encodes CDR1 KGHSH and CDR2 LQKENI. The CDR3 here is CASSLAAETQYF. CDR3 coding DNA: TGTGCCAGCTCACTAGCAGCAGAGACCCAGTACTTC. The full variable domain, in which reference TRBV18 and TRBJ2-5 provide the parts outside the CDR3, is NAGVMQNPRHLVRRRGQEARLRCSPMKGHSHVYWYRQLPEEGLKFMVYLQKENIIDESGMPKERFSAEFPKEGPSILRIQQVVRGDSAAYFCASSLAAETQYFGPGTRLLVL.

DNA for the CDR3: TGTGCCAGCAGCGTAGCGGCAGATACGCAGTATTTT. It translates to CASSVAADTQYF. This chain uses TRBV9 with TRBJ2-3; D uncertain. Germline V CDR1 and CDR2: SGDLS, YYNGEE. Trimming cost V 0 bases and J 4 bases, with 3 bases left between them. This CDR3 is built from 12 residues.

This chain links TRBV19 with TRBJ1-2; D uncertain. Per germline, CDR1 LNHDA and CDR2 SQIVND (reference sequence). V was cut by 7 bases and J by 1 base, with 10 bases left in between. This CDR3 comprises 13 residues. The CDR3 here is CASNSQDNYGYTF. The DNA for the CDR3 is TGTGCCAGTAATTCCCAGGATAACTATGGCTACACCTTC.

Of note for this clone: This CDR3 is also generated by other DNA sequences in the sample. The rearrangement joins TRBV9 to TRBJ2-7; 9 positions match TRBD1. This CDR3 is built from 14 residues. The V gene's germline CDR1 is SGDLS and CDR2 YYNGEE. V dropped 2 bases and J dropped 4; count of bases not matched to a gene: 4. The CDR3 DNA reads TGTGCCAGCAGCGTGGGACAGGGTACGTACGAGCAGTACTTC. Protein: CASSVGQGTYEQYF. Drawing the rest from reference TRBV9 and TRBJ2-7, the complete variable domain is DSGVTQTPKHLITATGQRVTLRCSPRSGDLSVYWYQQSLDQGLQFLIQYYNGEERAKGNILERFSAQQFPDLHSELNLSSLELGDSALYFCASSVGQGTYEQYFGPGTRLTVT.

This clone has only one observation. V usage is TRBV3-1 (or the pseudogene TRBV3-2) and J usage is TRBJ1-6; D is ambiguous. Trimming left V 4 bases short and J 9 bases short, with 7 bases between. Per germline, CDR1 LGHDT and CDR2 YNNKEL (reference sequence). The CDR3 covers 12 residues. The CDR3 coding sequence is TGTGCCAGCAGCCTATCCTCTTCACCCCTCCACTTT. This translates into CASSLSSSPLHF.

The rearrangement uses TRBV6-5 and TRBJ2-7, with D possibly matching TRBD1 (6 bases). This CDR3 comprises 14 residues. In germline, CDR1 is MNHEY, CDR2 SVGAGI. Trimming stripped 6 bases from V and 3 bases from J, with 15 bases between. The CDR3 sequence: CASRRGQGNYEQYF. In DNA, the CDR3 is TGTGCCAGCAGACGGGGACAAGGCAACTACGAGCAGTACTTC.

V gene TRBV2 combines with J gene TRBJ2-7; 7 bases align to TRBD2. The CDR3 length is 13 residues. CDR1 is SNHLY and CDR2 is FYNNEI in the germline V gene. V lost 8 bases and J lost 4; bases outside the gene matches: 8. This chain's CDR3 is CASGGRVRYEQYF. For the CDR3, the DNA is TGTGCCAGCGGTGGGAGGGTTCGATACGAGCAGTACTTC.

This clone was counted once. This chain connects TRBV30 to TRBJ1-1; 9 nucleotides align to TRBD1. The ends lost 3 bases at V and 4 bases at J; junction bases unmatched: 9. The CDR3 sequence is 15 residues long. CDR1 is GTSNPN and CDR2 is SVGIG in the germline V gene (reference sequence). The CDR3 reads CAWSLNRGHGTEAFF. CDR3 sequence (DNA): TGTGCCTGGAGCCTAAACAGGGGGCATGGCACTGAAGCTTTCTTT.